The entry that follows covers one TCR beta chain sequence. Its antigen is unknown. This entry comes from a study of cytomegalovirus exposure and HLA in healthy donors. Study-level results: Clonal expansion was found to be greater in HLA-associated TCR beta chains than in equally common others in a later analysis.

Use of 60 Vbeta and 13 Jbeta primers characterized the PCR. Measured with immunoSEQ multiplex PCR; TCRdb has only the in-frame clones, and not every one. The sample lists some 78,000 clones, 74% occurring once. Germline-derived CDR1 and CDR2 are KGHSH and LQKENI. Germline trimming cut 3 bases from V and 11 bases from J; bases unmatched to any gene: 10. The CDR3 spans 16 residues. Sequencing was carried out using PBMCs. This receptor was obtained from a man aged 40-50 years in good health and CMV-seropositive. The rearrangement joins TRBV18 to TRBJ2-3; 14 bases are shared with TRBD2. The CDR3 DNA follows: TGTGCCAGCTCACCGGCCGGGACTAGCGGGGGCCTCGAGCAGTATTTT. Translating it yields CASSPAGTSGGLEQYF.